Listed below are T cell receptor beta chains from one sample, sequenced in a study of T cells after yellow fever vaccination. TCRdb reanalysed the 5' RACE reads using MiXCR and keeps one entry per CDR3 protein. This table has hundreds of thousands of distinct CDR3 sequences, 13% appearing once. Sequences were derived from PBMCs, sampled on the day of the yellow fever booster vaccination. These receptors were obtained from a man aged 25 to 45 who received the YFV17D yellow fever vaccine. CDR3s include the opening cysteine and the closing phenylalanine or tryptophan. Each record gives: D gene, J gene, clone size, V gene, CDR3 DNA, CDR3 protein. A D gene is named only where the DNA matches it firmly. Clone size appears in some rows only: once, few, many, or a class for an expanded clone.

>TRBD2|TRBJ2-7|few|TRBV18
TGTGCCAGCTCTTACGGACTAGCGGGAGCGGGGGAGCAGTACTTC
CASSYGLAGAGEQYF
>.|TRBJ1-2|.|TRBV12-3/TRBV12-4
TGTGCCAGCAGTTTAGGATGGGGGAATGGCTACACCTTC
CASSLGWGNGYTF
>TRBD2|TRBJ2-2|few|TRBV20-1
TGCAGTGTGTTGATCGCCCCAGCGGGAGGGCCCCCCAACACCGGGGAGCTGTTTTTT
CSVLIAPAGGPPNTGELFF
>TRBD2|TRBJ2-3|few|TRBV28
TGTGCCAGCAGTTTACCCGGACTAGCGAGCACAGATACGCAGTATTTT
CASSLPGLASTDTQYF
>.|TRBJ1-1|few|TRBV5-1
TGCGCCAGCAGGACAGAAAACACTGAAGCTTTCTTT
CASRTENTEAFF
>.|TRBJ2-7|few|TRBV18
TGTGCCAGCTCACCAACGGAGAGGGGCAATGAGCAGTACTTC
CASSPTERGNEQYF
>.|TRBJ1-2|.|TRBV5-1
TGCGCCAGCAGCTTGAGTGACAGCGATGGCTACACCTTC
CASSLSDSDGYTF
>TRBD2|TRBJ2-2|few|TRBV7-2
TGTGCCAGCCGCCGGGGGCGGGAGGGCCGGTCCGGGGAGCTGTTTTTT
CASRRGREGRSGELFF
>TRBD2|TRBJ2-7|.|TRBV7-2
TGTGCCAGCAGCTTGTCCTCTAGCGGAGGTGACCCTTACGAGCAGTACTTC
CASSLSSSGGDPYEQYF
>.|TRBJ2-5|.|TRBV20-1
TGCAGTGTTAAACAGGGGAGGCAAGAGACCCAGTACTTC
CSVKQGRQETQYF
>.|TRBJ1-6|.|TRBV20-1
TGCAGTGCTAGAGTTAGGAGGGACATGGGGAATTCACCCCTCCACTTT
CSARVRRDMGNSPLHF
>TRBD1|TRBJ1-2|few|TRBV7-2
TGTGCCAGCACCGGGACAGGCGCCTATGGCTACACCTTC
CASTGTGAYGYTF
>TRBD2|TRBJ2-7|.|TRBV5-1
TGCGCCAGCAGCTTGATGCTAGCGGGAGGCGAGCAGTACTTC
CASSLMLAGGEQYF
>.|TRBJ2-5|.|TRBV18
TGTGCCAGCTCACCGCTTATGGTGGGGGCAGAGGAGACCCAGTACTTC
CASSPLMVGAEETQYF
>TRBD1|TRBJ1-4|many|TRBV7-2
TGTGCCAGCAGCTCGGGACAGAGGAGCGAAAAACTGTTTTTT
CASSSGQRSEKLFF
>TRBD2|TRBJ2-1|few|TRBV7-9
TGTGCCAGCAGCTTTGAGGGAGGGGAGCAGTTCTTC
CASSFEGGEQFF
>.|TRBJ1-4|few|TRBV25-1
TGTGCCAGCAGTGACGACCTGGGGGCGGATGAAAAACTGTTTTTT
CASSDDLGADEKLFF
>.|TRBJ1-2|few|TRBV10-3
TGTGCCATCAGAAGAAAGGTTGCGGCGAATCATGGCTACACCTTC
CAIRRKVAANHGYTF
>.|TRBJ2-5|.|TRBV7-9
TGTGCCAGCAGCTTAGCCGGGGTGCTCGGCGAGACCCAGTACTTC
CASSLAGVLGETQYF
>.|TRBJ1-6|.|TRBV20-1
TGCAGTGCTAAGGACAGCCCAGGGCATTCACCCCTCCACTTT
CSAKDSPGHSPLHF
>.|TRBJ2-7|few|TRBV10-3
TGTGCCATCAGCGGAGAGGCGCGTCGCTCCTACGAGCAGTACTTC
CAISGEARRSYEQYF
>.|TRBJ2-3|few|TRBV29-1
TGCAGCGTTGCTCCCGGGACATCTAGCACAGATACGCAGTATTTT
CSVAPGTSSTDTQYF
>TRBD2|TRBJ2-1|few|TRBV7-9
TGTGCCAGCAGCCGGGGGGTTGGGGCCTACAATGAGCAGTTCTTC
CASSRGVGAYNEQFF
>.|TRBJ2-4|few|TRBV7-2
TGTGCCAGCAGCCCCAGAGGAGTCCTTCAGTACTTC
CASSPRGVLQYF
>.|TRBJ2-1|few|TRBV20-1
TGCAGTGCTGGGGGACTTACCAACAATGAGCAGTTCTTC
CSAGGLTNNEQFF
>.|TRBJ2-6|few|TRBV19
TGTGCCAGTAGCACAGCTTCTGGGGCCAACGTCCTGACTTTC
CASSTASGANVLTF
>.|TRBJ1-2|.|TRBV4-3
TGCGCCAGCAGCCAGGAGGACTATGGCTACACCTTC
CASSQEDYGYTF
>.|TRBJ2-7|few|TRBV28
TGTGCCAGCAGTTCACACAGCTCCTACGAGCAGTACTTC
CASSSHSSYEQYF
>.|TRBJ2-4|.|TRBV5-1
TGCGCCAGCAGTCCAGGCCACCGGTCGAGGGCCAAAAACATTCAGTACTTC
CASSPGHRSRAKNIQYF
>.|TRBJ2-5|few|TRBV7-2
TGTGCCAGCAGCCCAAGCCAGTCGGAGACCCAGTACTTC
CASSPSQSETQYF
>.|TRBJ1-1|.|TRBV15
TGTGCCACCAGCAGAGATCCGGGCGCAGCTTTCTTT
CATSRDPGAAFF
>.|TRBJ2-1|.|TRBV28
TGTGCCAGCAGTTTAGAGGCGGGAAAGGGACAGTTCTTC
CASSLEAGKGQFF
>.|TRBJ2-1|.|TRBV5-4
TGTGCCAGCAGCCCGGGACCCCGCGCATGGGATGAGCAGTTCTTC
CASSPGPRAWDEQFF
>.|TRBJ2-1|once|TRBV6-5
TGTGCCAGCAGTTACTTCGGGAGCTCCTACAATGAGCAGTTCTTC
CASSYFGSSYNEQFF
>TRBD1|TRBJ2-7|few|TRBV27
TGTGCCAGCAGCCGGGGACAGGGGTACCAGCAGTACTTC
CASSRGQGYQQYF
>TRBD2|TRBJ2-1|few|TRBV12-3/TRBV12-4
TGTGCCAGCAGCTTAGGGACTAGCGGAGGCCCCTACAATGAGCAGTTCTTC
CASSLGTSGGPYNEQFF
>.|TRBJ2-7|many|TRBV29-1
TGCAGCGTTGAGGATCCGGCCTCCTACGAGCAGTACTTC
CSVEDPASYEQYF
>TRBD1|TRBJ2-2|.|TRBV28
TGTGCCAGCAGAAAAACAGGGGGCACCGGGGAGCTGTTTTTT
CASRKTGGTGELFF
>.|TRBJ2-4|few|TRBV6-9
TGTGCCAGCAGTTTAGGACAATTGGAAAACATTCAGTACTTC
CASSLGQLENIQYF
>TRBD2|TRBJ2-3|.|TRBV6-2/TRBV6-3
TGTGCCAGCAGCCGTCTACTAGCGGGAGGGCAAGATACGCAGTATTTT
CASSRLLAGGQDTQYF
>TRBD1|TRBJ2-7|.|TRBV7-2
TGTGCCAGCAGCTCAGGACAGGGGTTTTCCTACGAGCAGTACTTC
CASSSGQGFSYEQYF
>.|TRBJ2-3|.|TRBV20-1
TGCAGTGCTACCTTCATGGGTCCAGATACGCAGTATTTT
CSATFMGPDTQYF
>TRBD2|TRBJ2-5|.|TRBV15
TGTGCCACCAGCAGAGCCGGGACTAGCGTTGAAGAGACCCAGTACTTC
CATSRAGTSVEETQYF
>TRBD2|TRBJ2-3|few|TRBV7-2
TGTGCCAGCAGTACCAGGACTAGCCCTATTCGCACAGATACGCAGTATTTT
CASSTRTSPIRTDTQYF
>.|TRBJ2-1|.|TRBV4-3
TGCGCCAGCAGCCAAGAGAATAACAGGGTGAATGAGCAGTTCTTC
CASSQENNRVNEQFF
>.|TRBJ1-2|.|TRBV3-1
TGTGCCAGCAGCCAAGAAGAGGGGGAACGTGGGAATGAGGGCACCTTC
CASSQEEGERGNEGTF
>.|TRBJ2-3|few|TRBV7-3
TGTGCCAGCAGCTTAGAAGTGACAGATACGCAGTATTTT
CASSLEVTDTQYF
>.|TRBJ2-1|.|TRBV20-1
TGCAGTGCTAGAGAATTCCGTGGGGTGCGGGAGCAGTTCTTC
CSAREFRGVREQFF